The 4 T cell receptor beta chains below all came from one sample that was sequenced in a study of blood T cell repertoires in COVID-19. Measured with immunoSEQ multiplex PCR; TCRdb has only the in-frame clones, and not every one. The table shows 80,000 to 100,000 clones, with around nine tenths occurring only once. The sample was peripheral blood. The receptors stem from a man in his fifties with acute or convalescent COVID-19.

V and J are TRBV6-6 and TRBJ2-1, with TRBD2 identical over 10 bases. The CDR3 spans 16 residues. Germline V gives CDR1 MNHNY, CDR2 SVGAGI (reference sequence). V gave up 6 bases and J gave up 4 bases; unmatched junction bases: 9. The CDR3 DNA reads as TGTGCCAGCAGCTACGCCGGGACTAGCGCATACAATGAGCAGTTCTTC. Amino acids: CASSYAGTSAYNEQFF.

This chain uses TRBV5-1 with TRBJ2-1; 10 bases line up with TRBD2. The V gene end was trimmed by 2 bases and the J gene end by 8 bases; junction bases not matched to a gene: 7. The germline gives CDR1 SGHRS, CDR2 YFSETQ. This CDR3 region has 15 residues. The CDR3 is CASSLAGGPGDEQFF. CDR3 coding DNA: TGCGCCAGCAGCTTAGCGGGAGGGCCGGGGGATGAGCAGTTCTTC. Using reference TRBV5-1 and TRBJ2-1 for the parts outside the CDR3, the full variable domain is KAGVTQTPRYLIKTRGQQVTLSCSPISGHRSVSWYQQTPGQGLQFLFEYFSETQRNKGNFPGRFSGRQFSNSRSEMNVSTLELGDSALYLCASSLAGGPGDEQFFGPGTRLTVL.

The chain combines TRBV6-5 with TRBJ2-7, with D perhaps TRBD1 (5 bases). In germline, CDR1 is MNHEY, CDR2 SVGAGI. V lost 6 bases, J lost 0 bases, and 12 bases lay in between. The CDR3 runs 14 residues. The CDR3 region is CASRLQVFSYEQYF. DNA for the CDR3: TGTGCCAGCAGACTACAGGTTTTCTCCTACGAGCAGTACTTC.

The genes are TRBV6-5 and TRBJ1-2; 9 bases line up with TRBD1. Germline trimming cut 6 bases from V and 0 bases from J; bases unmatched to any gene: 5. Germline loops: CDR1 MNHEY, CDR2 SVGAGI. The CDR3 covers 15 residues. For the CDR3, the DNA is TGTGCCAGCAGGACCGGGACAGGGCCTAACTATGGCTACACCTTC. The encoded protein is CASRTGTGPNYGYTF.